This T cell receptor beta chain comes out of a study of CD8 T cells in Susac syndrome. Study-wide results and caveats: The CD4+ T cell repertoires in Susac syndrome were not clonally expanded.

V was clipped by 7 bases and J by 4 bases; unmatched bases: 6. Germline V gene sequence: CDR1 DFQATT, CDR2 SNEGSKA (reference sequence). The CDR3 has 12 residues. With random hexamers, reverse transcription was performed on about 0.5 to 1 ug of RNA. TCRdb redid the calling of the immunoSEQ multiplex PCR reads with MiXCR, one entry per CDR3 protein. Of 200,000 or so distinct CDR3 sequences listed, approximately 94% are singletons. Concerning this clonotype itself: The antigen is not known.

Sequenced input: CD4+ T cells from PBMCs. V usage is TRBV20-1 and J usage is TRBJ1-2; 7 bases fit TRBD1. This sequence originates from a human donor with Susac syndrome. CDR3 DNA: TGCAGTGGTTGGGACAGCAGCTATGGCTACACCTTC. As protein: CSGWDSSYGYTF.